This T cell receptor (beta chain) was sequenced in a study of blood T cell repertoires in COVID-19. Looking at the study overall: Samples of COVID-19 (acute and convalescent) were obtained from the United States, Italy and Spain. Sample material is recorded as cDNA or gDNA derived from T cells, B-cell-depleted T cells, or PBMCs.

This CDR3 contains 16 residues. Germline values: CDR1 MDHEN, CDR2 SYDVKM. The V and J ends lost 3 bases and 0 bases, in that order; junction bases with no gene match: 3. One Seattle source followed patients from active infection through their disease course. The assay was immunoSEQ multiplex PCR, and TCRdb's table has in-frame clones only and misses some. The data show approximately 300,000 clones, with 80% to 95% seen just once and roughly 7% held by the top ten. Sequenced input: peripheral blood. The chain recombines TRBV28 with TRBJ1-4; 8 bases fit TRBD1. The sequence was collected from a woman aged 30 to 39 with COVID-19, enrolled during active disease. The CDR3 coding sequence is TGTGCCAGCAGTTTGGGACAGGTCTCAACTAATGAAAAACTGTTTTTT. This translates into CASSLGQVSTNEKLFF.